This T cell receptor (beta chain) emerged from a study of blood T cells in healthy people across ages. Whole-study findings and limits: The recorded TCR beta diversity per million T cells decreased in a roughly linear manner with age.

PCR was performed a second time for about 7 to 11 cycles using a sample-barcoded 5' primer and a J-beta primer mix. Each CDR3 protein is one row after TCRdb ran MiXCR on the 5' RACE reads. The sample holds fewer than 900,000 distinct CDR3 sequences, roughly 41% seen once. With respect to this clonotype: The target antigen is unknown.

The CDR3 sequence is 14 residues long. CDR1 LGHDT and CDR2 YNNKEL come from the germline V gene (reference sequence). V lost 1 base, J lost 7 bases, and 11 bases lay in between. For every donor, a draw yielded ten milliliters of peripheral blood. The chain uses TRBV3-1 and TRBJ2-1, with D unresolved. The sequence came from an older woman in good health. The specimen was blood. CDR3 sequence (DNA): TGTGCCAGCAGCCAAGGAACGATAAGGAATGAGCAGTTCTTC. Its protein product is CASSQGTIRNEQFF.